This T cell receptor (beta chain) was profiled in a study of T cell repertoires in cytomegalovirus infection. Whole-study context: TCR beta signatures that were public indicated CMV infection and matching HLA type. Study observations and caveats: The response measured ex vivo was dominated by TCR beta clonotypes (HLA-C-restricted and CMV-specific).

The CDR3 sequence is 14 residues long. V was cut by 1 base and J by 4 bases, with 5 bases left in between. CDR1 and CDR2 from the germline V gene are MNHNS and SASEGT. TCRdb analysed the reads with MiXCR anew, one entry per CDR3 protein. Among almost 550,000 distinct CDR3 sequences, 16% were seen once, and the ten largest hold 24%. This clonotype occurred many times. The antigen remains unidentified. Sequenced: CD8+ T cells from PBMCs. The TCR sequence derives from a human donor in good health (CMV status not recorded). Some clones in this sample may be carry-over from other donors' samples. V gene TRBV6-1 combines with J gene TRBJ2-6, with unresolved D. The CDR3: CASSEEDGANVLTF. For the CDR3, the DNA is TGTGCCAGCAGTGAAGAGGACGGGGCCAACGTCCTGACTTTC.